Shown below are 30 T cell receptor beta chains from a single sample sequenced in a study of blood T cell repertoires in COVID-19. Generated by immunoSEQ multiplex PCR, the TCRdb table keeps only in-frame clones and is missing some. This sample yields over 100,000 clones, of which about four fifths are seen a single time; about 10% belongs to the top ten. Sequencing used peripheral blood. The receptors were gathered from a man aged 35-49 years with active or convalescent COVID-19.

The V and J genes are TRBV28 and TRBJ2-7, with TRBD1 as a possible D gene (5 bases). This CDR3 is 14 amino acids long. V lost 6 bases and J 2 bases, leaving 14 bases between the germline ends. The germline V gene encodes CDR1 MDHEN and CDR2 SYDVKM. The CDR3 loop is CASRTTEGTYEQYF. CDR3 sequence (DNA): TGTGCCAGCAGGACGACAGAAGGGACCTACGAGCAGTACTTC.

The V and J genes are TRBV20-1 and TRBJ2-1; maybe TRBD2 (5 bases). Looked up from germline, CDR1 is DFQATT and CDR2 is SNEGSKA (reference sequence). With 4 bases removed from V and 8 bases from J, the gap between germline ends came to 9 bases. The CDR3 contains 11 residues. This chain's CDR3 is CSAKGSHEQFF. The CDR3 DNA sequence: TGCAGTGCTAAAGGGAGCCATGAGCAGTTCTTC.

The chain has TRBV28 and TRBJ1-1, with 7 bases that match TRBD1. CDR3 length equals 14 residues. Germline V gene sequence: CDR1 MDHEN, CDR2 SYDVKM. V lost 4 bases, J lost 0 bases, and 2 bases stayed unmatched. The CDR3 DNA reads as TGTGCCAGCAGTTCACAGGGGATGAACACTGAAGCTTTCTTT. It translates to CASSSQGMNTEAFF.

The V and J genes are TRBV9 and TRBJ2-2; 7 bases line up with TRBD1. The CDR3 spans 15 residues. Germline assignment: CDR1 SGDLS and CDR2 YYNGEE. The trim removed 0 bases at V and 4 bases at J, leaving 3 bases unmatched. CDR3 amino acids: CASSVVGQSTGELFF. The CDR3, as DNA: TGTGCCAGCAGCGTAGTGGGACAGAGCACCGGGGAGCTGTTTTTT.

The chain combines TRBV19 with TRBJ2-1; 7 bases are shared with TRBD2. The CDR3 has 15 amino acids. Germline trimming cut 4 bases from V and 7 bases from J; bases unmatched to any gene: 10. Germline CDR1 reads LNHDA; CDR2 reads SQIVND (reference sequence). Here the CDR3 reads CASSTHAGLVNEQFF. In nucleotides, the CDR3 is TGTGCCAGTAGTACCCACGCCGGACTAGTAAATGAGCAGTTCTTC.

The chain recombines TRBV3-1 (or the pseudogene TRBV3-2) with TRBJ1-5; D might be TRBD1 (5 bases). The germline V and J ends were trimmed by 1 base and 1 base, with 8 bases remaining between them. Germline V gene sequence: CDR1 LGHDT, CDR2 YNNKEL (reference sequence). The CDR3 extends over 15 amino acids. The CDR3 coding sequence is TGTGCCAGCAGCCAAGGGGGCGCGAGCAATCAGCCCCAGCATTTT. It specifies CASSQGGASNQPQHF.

This clone was seen just once. The chain links TRBV20-1 to TRBJ1-2; D not certain. The CDR3 loop spans 11 amino acids. The V gene lost 3 bases and the J gene lost 8 bases, with 10 bases spanning the gap. CDR1 is DFQATT, CDR2 SNEGSKA, per germline (reference sequence). DNA for the CDR3: TGCAGTGCTAGCGTACAGTACGGCTACACCTTC. As protein: CSASVQYGYTF.

The rearrangement links TRBV7-2 to TRBJ2-7, with a weak D call TRBD1 (6 bases). Germline-derived CDR1 and CDR2 are SGHTA and FQGNSA. The CDR3 length is 13 residues. Trimming left V 5 bases short and J 2 bases short, with 10 bases between. CDR3 residues: CASSTTGTYEQYF. In DNA, the CDR3 is TGTGCCAGCAGCACAACAGGGACCTACGAGCAGTACTTC. The whole variable domain, remainder taken from reference TRBV7-2 and TRBJ2-7, is GAGVSQSPSNKVTEKGKDVELRCDPISGHTALYWYRQSLGQGLEFLIYFQGNSAPDKSGLPSDRFSAERTGGSVSTLTIQRTQQEDSAVYLCASSTTGTYEQYFGPGTRLTVT.

This clone appeared a few times. The rearrangement uses TRBV3-1 (or the pseudogene TRBV3-2) and TRBJ2-3; D is perhaps TRBD1 (8 bases). Trimming removed 6 bases at V and 4 bases at J, with 26 bases between. CDR3 length equals 18 residues. CDR1 and CDR2 (germline): LGHDT, YNNKEL (reference sequence). As DNA, the CDR3 is TGTGCCAGCAGTCCCCCCAGGGGGGGACAGGTTGGGGCAGATACGCAGTATTTT. It is translated as CASSPPRGGQVGADTQYF.

This sequence joins TRBV15 and TRBJ2-2; 8 bases map to TRBD2. The germline V gene has CDR1 LNHNV and CDR2 YYDKDF (reference sequence). J gave up 5 bases and V 5 bases, and 7 bases lay outside the gene matches. This CDR3 contains 15 residues. The CDR3 DNA follows: TGTGCCACCAGCCCCCGGGGGGGAGGGACCGGGGAGCTGTTTTTT. Its protein is CATSPRGGGTGELFF.

The gene calls are TRBV12-1 and TRBJ1-1. TRBV12-1 constitutes a pseudogene. The CDR3 sequence is 11 residues long. CDR3 nucleotide sequence: TGTGCCAGCAGCTTTCCTCCTGAAGCTTTCTTT. This codes for CASSFPPEAFF.

The V and J genes are TRBV27 and TRBJ1-6, with 7 bases matching TRBD1. The J segment lost 9 bases and the V segment lost 5 bases, leaving 10 bases of the junction unmatched. The CDR3 is 15 residues long. Germline loops: CDR1 MNHEY, CDR2 SMNVEV (reference sequence). CDR3 sequence (DNA): TGTGCCAGCAGTAAATCCGGGACAGCTAGTTCACCCCTCCACTTT. It translates to CASSKSGTASSPLHF.

V gene TRBV20-1 combines with J gene TRBJ1-1, with D hard to call. There are 11 residues in the CDR3. The V and J ends lost 6 bases and 8 bases respectively, with 13 bases between them. Germline CDR1 reads DFQATT; CDR2 reads SNEGSKA (reference sequence). The CDR3 reads CSARNQVEAFF. In DNA form, the CDR3 reads TGCAGTGCCAGAAATCAGGTCGAAGCTTTCTTT.

The chain carries TRBV5-6 and TRBJ1-4; D uncertain. CDR3 length: 16 amino acids. V was clipped by 0 bases and J by 1 base, with 10 bases between them. CDR1 is SGHDT and CDR2 is YYEEEE in the germline V gene. The CDR3 coding sequence is TGTGCCAGCAGCTTGGGCCTCCAGTTAACTAATGAAAAACTGTTTTTT. Translated, it gives CASSLGLQLTNEKLFF. Full variable domain (rest looked up from reference TRBV5-6 and TRBJ1-4): DAGVTQSPTHLIKTRGQQVTLRCSPKSGHDTVSWYQQALGQGPQFIFQYYEEEERQRGNFPDRFSGHQFPNYSSELNVNALLLGDSALYLCASSLGLQLTNEKLFFGSGTQLSVL.

This chain joins TRBV30 and TRBJ1-1; D ambiguous. Germline loops: CDR1 GTSNPN, CDR2 SVGIG (reference sequence). Trimming left V 3 bases short and J 0 bases short, with 8 bases between. The CDR3 consists of 13 residues. This CDR3 reads CAWSGLLNTEAFF. In DNA, the CDR3 is TGTGCCTGGAGCGGACTTTTGAACACTGAAGCTTTCTTT.

The chain is built from TRBV18 and TRBJ1-1; 8 positions agree with TRBD1. This CDR3 region has 14 residues. Trimming at V came to 0 bases and at J to 11 bases, leaving 8 bases not matched to a gene. Germline values: CDR1 KGHSH, CDR2 LQKENI. The CDR3 DNA follows: TGTGCCAGCTCACCACCGTCCCAGGGGGCTCAGGCTTTCTTT. Its protein is CASSPPSQGAQAFF.

V is TRBV11-1 and J is TRBJ2-4; a possible D gene is TRBD2 (6 bases). The germline gives CDR1 SGHAT, CDR2 FQDESV (reference sequence). The V end was cut by 5 bases, the J end by 0 bases, with 11 bases between. The CDR3 loop spans 15 amino acids. CDR3 sequence (DNA): TGTGCCAGCAGCCCGGACTACTCAGCCAAAAACATTCAGTACTTC. The encoded protein is CASSPDYSAKNIQYF.

The V gene is TRBV19, the J gene TRBJ1-5, with unresolved D. In germline, CDR1 is LNHDA, CDR2 SQIVND (reference sequence). V was trimmed by 3 bases and J by 1 base, leaving 7 bases between them. This CDR3 contains 14 residues. CDR3 DNA sequence: TGTGCCAGTAGTATGGGCAGGAGCAATCAGCCCCAGCATTTT. This gives the protein CASSMGRSNQPQHF. Drawing the rest from reference TRBV19 and TRBJ1-5, the complete variable domain is DGGITQSPKYLFRKEGQNVTLSCEQNLNHDAMYWYRQDPGQGLRLIYYSQIVNDFQKGDIAEGYSVSREKKESFPLTVTSAQKNPTAFYLCASSMGRSNQPQHFGDGTRLSIL.

The chain employs TRBV10-3 and TRBJ2-6; D is ambiguous. V dropped 5 bases and J dropped 4 bases, with 3 bases sitting between them. CDR1 and CDR2 from the germline V gene are ENHRY and SYGVKD. The CDR3 has 12 amino acids. Here the CDR3 DNA reads TGTGCCATCAGTACAGGGGCCAACGTCCTGACTTTC. This encodes CAISTGANVLTF.

The chain carries TRBV20-1 and TRBJ2-4, with 7 positions matching TRBD1. This CDR3 contains 13 residues. Looked up from germline, CDR1 is DFQATT and CDR2 is SNEGSKA (reference sequence). With 3 bases clipped from V and 6 bases from J, the junction kept 5 bases outside the gene matches. The CDR3 sequence: CSASDGTANIQYF. The CDR3 DNA is TGCAGTGCTAGTGACGGGACAGCAAACATTCAGTACTTC.

The CDR3 spells CASNTGEAAEAFF. For the CDR3, the DNA is TGTGCCAGTAATACAGGGGAGGCGGCTGAAGCTTTCTTT. The chain combines TRBV9 with TRBJ1-1; TRBD1 matches 7 bases. The CDR3 spans 13 residues. In germline, CDR1 is SGDLS, CDR2 YYNGEE. After removal of 8 bases from V and 6 bases from J, the junction contained 10 bases not matched to a gene.

V gene TRBV18 combines with J gene TRBJ2-5; D might be TRBD1 (6 bases). Germline CDR1 and CDR2: KGHSH and LQKENI. The CDR3 loop spans 15 amino acids. V was trimmed by 1 base and J by 4 bases, leaving 13 bases between them. The CDR3 DNA sequence: TGTGCCAGCTCACCACGGCAGGGGAAGGGAGAGACCCAGTACTTC. Residues: CASSPRQGKGETQYF.

The chain links TRBV5-1 to TRBJ2-2; TRBD2 matches 10 bases. Germline loops: CDR1 SGHRS, CDR2 YFSETQ. V shed 1 base and J 3 bases; nucleotides not matched to a gene: 3. The CDR3 extends over 16 amino acids. This CDR3 reads CASSLLAGAYTGELFF. CDR3 in DNA: TGCGCCAGCAGCTTGCTAGCGGGGGCCTACACCGGGGAGCTGTTTTTT.

V gene TRBV19 combines with J gene TRBJ1-3; D call uncertain. The V gene lost 7 bases and the J gene lost 0 bases, with 10 bases spanning the gap. This CDR3 is 14 amino acids long. The V gene's germline CDR1 is LNHDA and CDR2 SQIVND (reference sequence). This CDR3 reads CASKEAVSGNTIYF. DNA for the CDR3: TGTGCCAGTAAAGAGGCGGTCTCTGGAAACACCATATATTTT.

This rearrangement joins TRBV5-4 to TRBJ2-3; TRBD2 might be the D (7 bases). Deletions cut 4 bases from V and 6 bases from J, with 18 bases between. The CDR3 consists of 15 residues. The V gene's germline CDR1 is SGHNT and CDR2 YYREEE (reference sequence). The DNA of the CDR3 is TGTGCCAGCAGCCTTTATGGGGGGGGCCGGGATACGCAGTATTTT. Its protein is CASSLYGGGRDTQYF.

This chain joins TRBV11-1 and TRBJ1-6; perhaps TRBD1 as D (6 bases). Germline V gives CDR1 SGHAT, CDR2 FQDESV (reference sequence). CDR3 length: 16 residues. V gave up 1 base and J gave up 5 bases, with 12 bases separating them. The CDR3 coding sequence is TGTGCCAGCAGCTTAGGTCAGGGGACGGATAATTCACCCCTCCACTTT. Its protein is CASSLGQGTDNSPLHF.

This clone was detected only once. This chain links TRBV4-3 with TRBJ1-1, with D possibly TRBD1 on 5 matching bases. CDR3 length: 14 amino acids. The germline CDR1 and CDR2 sequences are LGHNA and YSLEER. V lost 3 bases, J lost 1 base, and 9 bases lay in between. CDR3 sequence: CASSHGDRNTEAFF. The DNA for the CDR3 is TGCGCCAGCAGCCACGGAGACAGGAACACTGAAGCTTTCTTT.

The gene calls are TRBV7-3 and TRBJ2-3; 9 nucleotides agree with TRBD2. CDR3 size: 17 residues. Germline CDR1 reads SGHTA; CDR2 reads FQGTGA. J lost 2 bases, V lost 5 bases, and 11 bases had no gene match. In nucleotides, the CDR3 is TGTGCCAGCAGCCCAGCGGGATTAGCGGGGGTCACAGATACGCAGTATTTT. This encodes CASSPAGLAGVTDTQYF.

The genes are TRBV30 and TRBJ1-5, with 7 nucleotides matching TRBD1. This CDR3 contains 14 residues. The V and J ends lost 5 bases and 0 bases, in that order; junction bases with no gene match: 4. Germline values: CDR1 GTSNPN, CDR2 SVGIG (reference sequence). The CDR3 DNA sequence: TGTGCCTGGGGGGCAGGGGGTAGCAATCAGCCCCAGCATTTT. As protein: CAWGAGGSNQPQHF.

The rearrangement links TRBV7-2 to TRBJ2-1; D gene ambiguous. There are 15 residues in the CDR3. The V and J ends lost 2 bases and 6 bases respectively, with 14 bases between them. Germline V gene lookup returns CDR1 SGHTA and CDR2 FQGNSA. CDR3 residues: CASSLPFLLSNEQFF. CDR3 DNA sequence: TGTGCCAGCAGCTTACCCTTCCTCCTAAGCAATGAGCAGTTCTTC.